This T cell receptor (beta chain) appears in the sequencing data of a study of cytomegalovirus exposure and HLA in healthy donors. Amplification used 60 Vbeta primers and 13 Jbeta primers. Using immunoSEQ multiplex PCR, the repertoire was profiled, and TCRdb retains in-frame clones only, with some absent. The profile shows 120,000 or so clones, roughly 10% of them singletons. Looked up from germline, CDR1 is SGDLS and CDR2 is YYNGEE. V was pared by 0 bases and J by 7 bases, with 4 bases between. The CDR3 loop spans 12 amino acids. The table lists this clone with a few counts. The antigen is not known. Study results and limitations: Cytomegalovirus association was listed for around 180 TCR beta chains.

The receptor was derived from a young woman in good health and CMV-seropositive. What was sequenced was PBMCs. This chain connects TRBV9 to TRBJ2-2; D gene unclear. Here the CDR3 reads CASSVASGELFF. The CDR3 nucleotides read TGTGCCAGCAGCGTAGCTAGCGGGGAGCTGTTTTTT.